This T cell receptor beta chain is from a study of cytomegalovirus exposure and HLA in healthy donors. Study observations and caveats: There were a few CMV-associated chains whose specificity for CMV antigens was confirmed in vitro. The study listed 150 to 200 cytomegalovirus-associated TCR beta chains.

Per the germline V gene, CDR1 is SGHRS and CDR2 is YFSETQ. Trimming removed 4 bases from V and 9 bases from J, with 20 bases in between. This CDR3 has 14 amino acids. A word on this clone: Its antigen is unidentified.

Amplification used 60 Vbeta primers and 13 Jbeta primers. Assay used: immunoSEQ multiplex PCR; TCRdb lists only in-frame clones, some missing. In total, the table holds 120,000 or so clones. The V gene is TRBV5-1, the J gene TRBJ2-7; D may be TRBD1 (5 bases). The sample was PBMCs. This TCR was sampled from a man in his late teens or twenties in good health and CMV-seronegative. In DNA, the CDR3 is TGCGCCAGCAGCCCGGCAGGACACACGTTGGGGCAGTACTTC. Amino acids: CASSPAGHTLGQYF.